The T cell receptor beta chain under discussion was sequenced for a study of CD8 T cells in ankylosing spondylitis. Germline CDR1 SGHRS, CDR2 YFSETQ. With V trimmed by 4 bases and J by 2 bases, 10 bases remained unmatched. CDR3 length: 16 amino acids. TCRdb called the 5' RACE reads again in MiXCR, with one record for every CDR3 protein. The sample gives around 150,000 distinct CDR3 sequences, about 7% of which show up once; 9.5% to 15% is in the top ten. The V gene is TRBV5-1, the J gene TRBJ1-2, with 8 bases aligning to TRBD1. Sequencing used blood, either unsorted or a sorted T cell fraction (not recorded which). This receptor was obtained from a female donor with ankylosing spondylitis or in good health (not recorded which). CDR3 protein: CASSRLDRVGNYGYTF. CDR3 nucleotide sequence: TGCGCCAGCAGCCGGCTGGACAGGGTGGGGAACTATGGCTACACCTTC.